A selection of T cell receptor beta chains follows, all from one sample in a study of CD4 and CD8 cells across lung adenocarcinoma regions. TCRdb independently ran MiXCR on the PCR reads; one entry per CDR3 protein. Found here are over 5,500 distinct CDR3 sequences, roughly half of them singletons; the top ten hold 19%. The sample was CD8+ T cells from the center of a lung tumor. The origin of the receptors is a female donor with lung adenocarcinoma. The CD4 and CD8 labels of this study may be unreliable. The CDR3 runs from the conserved cysteine through the conserved F or W. D genes are given only for firm matches. Size is omitted from some rows. Given values are once, few, many or a class for expanded clones.

>NA|NA|TRBJ2-3|TRBV11-2
NA
CAGGFGGGALETQYF
>NA|TRBD1|TRBJ1-3|TRBV6-1
TGTGCAGCAGGGGGAATCTCTGGAAACACCATATATTTT
CAAGGISGNTIYF
>NA|NA|TRBJ2-7|TRBV6-8
TGTGCCAGCCGCGTCTCGGGGCGGAGTGCCAAAAATACGCAGTACTTC
CASRVSGRSAKNTQYF
>NA|NA|TRBJ2-7|TRBV7-2
TGTGCCAGCAGCTTAAAGTGCTCCTACGAGCAGTACTTC
CASSLKCSYEQYF
>once|TRBD2|TRBJ2-1|TRBV7-3
TGTGCCAGCAGCTTATTCACGGCGGGAGATGAGCAGTTCTTC
CASSLFTAGDEQFF
>medium-sized|TRBD2|TRBJ2-3|TRBV6-5
TGTGCCAGCAGAATCAGCGGGAGGGGGGCAGATACGCAGTATTTT
CASRISGRGADTQYF
>NA|NA|TRBJ2-5|TRBV27
TGTGCCAGCAGCCCCACATGGGGACGCCAAGAGGCCCAGTACTTC
CASSPTWGRQEAQYF
>NA|TRBD1|TRBJ2-1|TRBV6-1
TGTGCCAGCAGTGAAGATAGTGAGGGACAGGAGGAGTTCTTC
CASSEDSEGQEEFF
>NA|NA|TRBJ2-5|TRBV12-3/TRBV12-4
TGTGCGGGCAGTTTTGGCCGGGACCAAGATACGCAGTACTTC
CAGSFGRDQDTQYF
>NA|TRBD2|TRBJ2-4|TRBV11-2
TGTGCCAGCGGCTTGGAAGCGGGGGGGCATTTTACGCAGTACTTC
CASGLEAGGHFTQYF
>NA|NA|TRBJ2-5|TRBV6-1
TGTGCCAGCAGTGGTCTGAGAACGACCCAGTACTTC
CASSGLRTTQYF
>NA|TRBD2|TRBJ2-7|TRBV6-1
TGTGCCAGCAGTGAAGGGGTGGGTAGCGGGGGCCTCGCCCAAGATACGCAGTACTTC
CASSEGVGSGGLAQDTQYF
>NA|NA|TRBJ2-5|TRBV6-1
TGTGCGGGCAGGGGGGGGCGGGGCCAAGATACCCAGTATTTC
CAGRGGRGQDTQYF
>NA|NA|TRBJ2-6|TRBV6-1
TGTGCCAGCACCGCTGCCGGGACTTTC
CASTAAGTF
>once|NA|TRBJ2-3|TRBV6-1
TGTGCCAGGGGTGAAAGGGCGGGTAGCACAGATACGCAGTATTTT
CARGERAGSTDTQYF
>medium-sized|TRBD2|TRBJ2-3|TRBV7-2
TGTGCCAGCACCAAGCTGCTAGCGGGGGGGCGCGGTACGCAGTATTTT
CASTKLLAGGRGTQYF
>NA|NA|TRBJ2-3|TRBV6-1
TGTGCGGGCAGTGGGGGCCGTGACCCAGATACGCAGTATTTT
CAGSGGRDPDTQYF
>NA|TRBD2|TRBJ2-3|TRBV6-4
TGTGCCAGCAGGGGGGGGGGAGGGCGCAGCCCAGATACGCAGTATTTT
CASRGGGGRSPDTQYF
>few|TRBD1|TRBJ1-2|TRBV5-4
TGTGCCAGCAGCCAGACAGGGGATGATGGCTACACCTTC
CASSQTGDDGYTF
>medium-sized|TRBD2|TRBJ2-2|TRBV7-2
TGTGCCAGCAGCTTGCGGCGAACTAGCGGGAGTTCCCCTGGCGGGGAGCTGTTTTTT
CASSLRRTSGSSPGGELFF
>medium-sized|TRBD2|TRBJ2-2|TRBV7-2
TGTGCCAGCAGCTTTTCAGGGAGGGGCACCGGGGAGCTGTTTTTT
CASSFSGRGTGELFF
>NA|TRBD1|TRBJ2-7|TRBV11-3
TGTGCCAGCAGCTTAAGGGGCGAACAGGGGTCTCAATTCTACGAGCAGTACTTC
CASSLRGEQGSQFYEQYF
>few|NA|TRBJ2-7|TRBV9
TGTGCCAGCAGCGCCGGACTCCTATCTCTCTACGAGCAGTACTTC
CASSAGLLSLYEQYF
>NA|NA|TRBJ2-2|TRBV6-5
TGTGCCAGCAGTTCGACTCGCGAGAGGGTGGGCACCGGGGAGCTGTTTTTT
CASSSTRERVGTGELFF
>many|NA|TRBJ2-3|TRBV19
TGTGCCAGTATTGCCGGGGGTTACTCAGATACGCAGTATTTT
CASIAGGYSDTQYF
>NA|TRBD2|TRBJ2-1|TRBV11-3
TGTGCCAGCAGTTCCGGGGGGTCCAATGAGCAGTTCTTC
CASSSGGSNEQFF
>NA|NA|TRBJ2-3|TRBV11-2
TGTGCCAGCGGCTCGGGGCGGGGGCCTAAAGATACGCAGTATTTT
CASGSGRGPKDTQYF
>NA|TRBD2|TRBJ2-5|TRBV20-1
TGCAGTGCTAGTGGGGGCGGGGGAAGCGGGAGGAAGACCCAGTACTTC
CSASGGGGSGRKTQYF
>NA|TRBD2|TRBJ2-3|TRBV7-2
TGTGCCAGCATGACGGGCGGGAGGGGGGGAGGCACAGATACGCAGTACTTT
CASMTGGRGGGTDTQYF
>NA|NA|TRBJ2-5|TRBV6-8
TGTGCCGGCAGCCCCGACCAAGATACCCAGTACTTT
CAGSPDQDTQYF
>NA|NA|TRBJ2-3|TRBV12-3/TRBV12-4
TGTGCCAGCAGACCCCGGGACGGAGTAAACACGCAGTATTTC
CASRPRDGVNTQYF
>NA|TRBD2|TRBJ2-1|TRBV28
TGTGCCACCGTCCTAGCGGGGGGCTCCCTCGGAGAGACCCAGTTCTTC
CATVLAGGSLGETQFF
>few|TRBD1|TRBJ1-1|TRBV10-1
TGCGCCAGCATGGGAGCAGGGGGCACTGAAGCTTTCTTT
CASMGAGGTEAFF
>medium-sized|NA|TRBJ1-1|TRBV6-5
TGTGCCAGCAGTTACCGAGGACAGCGTGAAGCTTTCTTT
CASSYRGQREAFF
>many|NA|TRBJ1-2|TRBV12-3/TRBV12-4
TGTGCCAGCAGTTTATCTTGGGGCTACACCTTC
CASSLSWGYTF
>NA|TRBD1|TRBJ1-4|TRBV6-1
TGTGCCAGCAGCGCCGGGACAGGGGATGCAAAACTGTTTTTT
CASSAGTGDAKLFF
>NA|NA|TRBJ2-6|TRBV6-1
TGTGCCAGCAGTGAGGGACCTCCTGGCGCCTACGAGCTGTATTTC
CASSEGPPGAYELYF
>medium-sized|NA|TRBJ2-2|TRBV6-5
TGTGCCAGCAGTCGTCACACCGGGGAGCTGTTTTTT
CASSRHTGELFF
>NA|TRBD2|TRBJ2-4|TRBV6-1
TGTGCCAGCACCGGTGCCGGGACTGGCGGGAGGGGGACAGAGACGCAGTACTTC
CASTGAGTGGRGTETQYF
>medium-sized|NA|TRBJ2-3|TRBV12-3/TRBV12-4
TGTGCCAGCAGTTTGGATCAGGGAGCCACAGATACGCAGTATTTT
CASSLDQGATDTQYF
>NA|NA|TRBJ2-1|TRBV6-1
TGTGCCAGCAGGTCAGGGCCTACACAGAGCTACGATGCGCAGTTCTTC
CASRSGPTQSYDAQFF
>NA|NA|TRBJ2-3|TRBV6-5
TGTGCCAGCAGCTTCTCGCCCGGGCCTGCCACAGACACGCAGTATTTC
CASSFSPGPATDTQYF
>NA|NA|TRBJ2-3|TRBV6-1
TGTGCCAGCAGTCGCCAGCCCTGGGGCACAGATACGCAGTATTTT
CASSRQPWGTDTQYF
>NA|TRBD1|TRBJ1-4|TRBV4-3
TGCGCCAGCAGCCAAACTACAGGGGTAAATGAAAAACTGTTTTTT
CASSQTTGVNEKLFF
>NA|NA|TRBJ2-7|TRBV7-2
TGTGCCAGCAGCTACGAACAGGGTTATGGCGAGCAGTACTTC
CASSYEQGYGEQYF
>large|TRBD1|TRBJ2-7|TRBV6-1
TGTGCCAGCAGTGGGACAGGGGGTAAGCAGTACTTC
CASSGTGGKQYF
>NA|NA|TRBJ2-5|TRBV11-3
TGTGCCAGCAGCGTGGGGCTTGGGGCCCAAGAGACCCAGTACTTC
CASSVGLGAQETQYF
>many|TRBD1|TRBJ1-1|TRBV6-1
TGTGCCAGCAGCCAGGGGGCGTTGATTGGATTGAACACTGAAGCTTTCTTT
CASSQGALIGLNTEAFF
>NA|NA|TRBJ2-4|TRBV12-3/TRBV12-4
TGCCGCAGCTCTGGGCGGTGGGCCGAAGACACTCAGTATTTC
CRSSGRWAEDTQYF
>NA|NA|TRBJ2-2|TRBV5-1
TGCGCCAGCAGCTTGGTAACTGACGGGGAGCTGTTTTTT
CASSLVTDGELFF
>medium-sized|NA|TRBJ2-1|TRBV27
TGTGCCAGCAGCGCTCCAATCCCAGGGGATGAGCAGTTCTTC
CASSAPIPGDEQFF